Presented here are 26 T cell receptor beta chains from one specimen sequenced in a study of cytomegalovirus exposure and HLA in healthy donors. Primers for the PCR totalled 60 Vbeta and 13 Jbeta. This table comes from immunoSEQ multiplex PCR, and its TCRdb copy is limited to in-frame clones, with some not included. There are 90,000 to 150,000 clones in the sample; about four fifths occur only once, and more than 1.4% lies in the top ten. Sequencing input: PBMCs. The receptor source for this set is a woman under 30 in good health and CMV-seronegative.

The gene calls are TRBV5-1 and TRBJ2-7, with 11 bases that match TRBD2. CDR1 and CDR2 from the germline V gene are SGHRS and YFSETQ. Trimming at V came to 0 bases and at J to 12 bases, leaving 8 bases not matched to a gene. The CDR3 is made up of 14 amino acids. CDR3 in amino acids: CASSLVAGLAGGYF. As DNA, the CDR3 is TGCGCCAGCAGCTTGGTAGCGGGGCTAGCGGGGGGGTACTTC.

The chain uses TRBV29-1 and TRBJ1-3; no clear D gene. V was shortened by 4 bases and J by 4 bases, with 5 bases between the two germline ends. The CDR3 is 11 amino acids. Per the germline V gene, CDR1 is SQVTM and CDR2 is ANQGSEA. For the CDR3, the DNA is TGCAGCGTTGGAGGGGGAAACACCATATATTTT. This gives the protein CSVGGGNTIYF.

J is TRBJ2-1 and V is TRBV29-1; 7 bases fit TRBD1. This CDR3 spans 11 amino acids. Germline V gene sequence: CDR1 SQVTM, CDR2 ANQGSEA. V shed 4 bases and J 12 bases; nucleotides not matched to a gene: 6. CDR3 nucleotides: TGCAGCGTTGGGACGGGACAGTGGCAGTTCTTC. Protein sequence: CSVGTGQWQFF.

This clone came up a few times. J is TRBJ1-1 and V is TRBV29-1; no clear D. The length of the CDR3 is 15 residues. Deletions cut 7 bases from V and 1 base from J, with 19 bases between. Germline V gene lookup returns CDR1 SQVTM and CDR2 ANQGSEA. As DNA, the CDR3 is TGCAGCGCGACCCCGAACGTCGCGGGGAACACTGAAGCTTTCTTT. Translating gives CSATPNVAGNTEAFF. The whole variable domain, remainder taken from reference TRBV29-1 and TRBJ1-1, is SAVISQKPSRDICQRGTSLTIQCQVDSQVTMMFWYRQQPGQSLTLIATANQGSEATYESGFVIDKFPISRPNLTFSTLTVSNMSPEDSSIYLCSATPNVAGNTEAFFGQGTRLTVV.

This CDR3 reads CASSLGTGNEQFF. CDR3 DNA: TGTGCCAGCAGCCTCGGGACAGGGAATGAGCAGTTCTTC. The chain links TRBV9 to TRBJ2-1, with 9 bases fitting TRBD1. Unmatched junction bases numbered 3, after V lost 4 bases and J lost 7 bases. The CDR3 runs to 13 residues. CDR1 SGDLS and CDR2 YYNGEE come from the germline V gene.

This clone was seen just once. Here the CDR3 reads CASSIGTGNPYEQYF. The CDR3 nucleotides read TGTGCCAGTAGTATAGGGACAGGGAACCCCTACGAGCAGTACTTC. The chain recombines TRBV19 with TRBJ2-7, with TRBD1 matching 8 bases. CDR3 length: 15 residues. The germline V gene encodes CDR1 LNHDA and CDR2 SQIVND (reference sequence). Unmatched junction bases numbered 4, after V lost 1 base and J lost 2 bases.

V is TRBV10-3 and J is TRBJ2-7; a weak D match, TRBD1 (7 bases). Germline lookup yields CDR1 ENHRY and CDR2 SYGVKD. The V end lost 8 bases, the J end lost 3 bases, and 14 bases lay between the germline ends. This CDR3 spans 13 amino acids. CDR3 residues: CAIAGGLGYEQYF. The CDR3 DNA reads as TGTGCCATCGCAGGGGGGTTAGGCTACGAGCAGTACTTC.

The chain has TRBV18 and TRBJ1-2, with TRBD1 identical over 7 bases. The CDR3 loop spans 14 amino acids. With V trimmed by 2 bases and J by 4 bases, 4 bases remained unmatched. CDR1 KGHSH and CDR2 LQKENI come from the germline V gene. CDR3 bases: TGTGCCAGCTCACCATGGGGACAGACCTATGGCTACACCTTC. Encoded protein: CASSPWGQTYGYTF.

The genes are TRBV7-9 and TRBJ1-1, with no clear D. The V and J ends lost 3 bases and 5 bases respectively, with 10 bases between them. CDR1 and CDR2 from the germline V gene are SEHNR and FQNEAQ (reference sequence). This CDR3 is built from 13 residues. CDR3 sequence: CASSLAVRTEAFF. Here the CDR3 DNA reads TGTGCCAGCAGCTTGGCCGTCCGAACTGAAGCTTTCTTT.

This sequence joins TRBV7-2 and TRBJ1-1, with D uncertain. Germline V gene sequence: CDR1 SGHTA, CDR2 FQGNSA. The CDR3 sequence is 12 residues long. Trimming took off 5 bases at V and 2 bases at J, with 6 bases between the two ends. The CDR3 DNA reads as TGTGCCAGCAGCCCAATCAACACTGAAGCTTTCTTT. It translates to CASSPINTEAFF.

Notes on this clone: At one boundary the junction diverges from the germline segment, which might be a read error. CDR3 region: CASSTRALDANRPQHF. CDR3 sequence (DNA): TGCGCCAGCAGCACTAGAGCTCTGGACGCAAATCGGCCCCAGCATTTT. The rearrangement joins TRBV4-1 to TRBJ1-5; D not certain. From germline, CDR1 is MGHRA and CDR2 YSYEKL. This CDR3 is 16 amino acids long.

Comments on this clone: Germline and junction disagree at one end, which may indicate a read error. This rearrangement joins TRBV5-8 to TRBJ2-6; tentatively, D is TRBD1 (5 bases). Germline V gene data show CDR1 as SGHTS and CDR2 as YDEGEE. CDR3 size: 16 residues. Here the CDR3 reads CASSLGWVAGANGLTF. DNA of the CDR3: TGTGCCAGCAGCTTGGGGTGGGTAGCTGGGGCCAACGGCCTGACTTTC. The full variable domain, its missing parts supplied by reference TRBV5-8 and TRBJ2-6, is EAGVTQSPTHLIKTRGQQATLRCSPISGHTSVYWYQQALGLGLQFLLWYDEGEERNRGNFPPRFSGRQFPNYSSELNVNALELEDSALYLCASSLGWVAGANGLTFGAGSRLTVL.

This sequence joins TRBV7-8 and TRBJ2-7, with 9 bases matching TRBD1. The junction had 9 bases not matched to a gene; V was cut back by 7 bases and J by 2 bases. The CDR3 is 15 residues long. The V gene's germline CDR1 is SGHVS and CDR2 FQNEAQ. The CDR3, as DNA: TGTGCCAGCAACGGACCGGGACAGGGACCCTACGAGCAGTACTTC. Protein product: CASNGPGQGPYEQYF.

The J gene is TRBJ2-1, the V gene TRBV29-1; no reliable D call. Germline CDR1 SQVTM, CDR2 ANQGSEA. V was shortened by 1 base and J by 6 bases, with 13 bases between the two germline ends. The CDR3 runs to 14 residues. Written as DNA, the CDR3 is TGCAGCGTTGAAGGGGCAGCAGTTCTCAATGAGCAGTTCTTC. Amino acid sequence: CSVEGAAVLNEQFF.

The genes are TRBV4-2 and TRBJ2-2; D gene unclear. V lost 0 bases, J lost 0 bases, and 8 bases lay in between. The germline V gene encodes CDR1 LGHNA and CDR2 YNFKEQ. The length of the CDR3 is 16 residues. The DNA of the CDR3 is TGTGCCAGCAGCCAAGAACCCCGGGCGAACACCGGGGAGCTGTTTTTT. This codes for CASSQEPRANTGELFF.

The rearrangement joins TRBV5-4 to TRBJ2-6; 8 bases map to TRBD2. The CDR3 runs 16 residues. Trimming cost V 6 bases and J 1 base; bases outside gene matches: 6. Germline-derived CDR1 and CDR2 are SGHNT and YYREEE (reference sequence). The CDR3, as DNA: TGTGCCAGCACCGCCGGGAGGGGATCTGGGGCCAACGTCCTGACTTTC. This gives the protein CASTAGRGSGANVLTF.

This clone was seen more than once but under ten times. The chain uses TRBV30 and TRBJ2-2, with D possibly being TRBD1 (6 bases). The CDR3 runs 14 residues. Trimming pared 4 bases from V and 6 bases from J, leaving 15 bases between. Germline loops: CDR1 GTSNPN, CDR2 SVGIG (reference sequence). CDR3 sequence reads: CAWKATGKSGELFF. The CDR3 nucleotides are TGTGCCTGGAAGGCGACAGGTAAATCCGGGGAGCTGTTTTTT.

The rearrangement uses TRBV5-1 and TRBJ2-7; D possibly corresponds to TRBD2 (6 bases). The CDR3 length is 13 residues. Trimming stripped 4 bases from V and 4 bases from J, with 12 bases between. CDR1 and CDR2 (germline): SGHRS, YFSETQ. DNA of the CDR3: TGCGCCAGCAGCCGGGGACTGAAGTACGAGCAGTACTTC. Its protein is CASSRGLKYEQYF. Full variable domain (rest looked up from reference TRBV5-1 and TRBJ2-7): KAGVTQTPRYLIKTRGQQVTLSCSPISGHRSVSWYQQTPGQGLQFLFEYFSETQRNKGNFPGRFSGRQFSNSRSEMNVSTLELGDSALYLCASSRGLKYEQYFGPGTRLTVT.

The chain uses TRBV5-1 and TRBJ1-2; TRBD1 agrees at 8 bases. This CDR3 spans 13 amino acids. With 4 bases clipped from V and 9 bases from J, the junction kept 8 bases outside the gene matches. CDR1 SGHRS and CDR2 YFSETQ come from the germline V gene. The CDR3: CASSPTGEGSYTF. As DNA, the CDR3 is TGCGCCAGCAGCCCGACAGGGGAAGGAAGCTACACCTTC.

This clone was detected only a few times. The V gene is TRBV7-2, the J gene TRBJ2-1; 10 bases are a match to TRBD2. J was trimmed by 7 bases and V by 1 base; bases with no gene match: 4. In germline, CDR1 is SGHTA, CDR2 FQGNSA. The CDR3 contains 15 residues. The CDR3: CASSLDLAGANEQFF. The DNA of the CDR3 is TGTGCCAGCAGCTTAGACCTAGCGGGGGCGAATGAGCAGTTCTTC.

This sequence joins TRBV19 and TRBJ1-1, with D perhaps TRBD1 (5 bases). V was clipped by 5 bases and J by 3 bases, with 13 bases between them. Germline V lookup: CDR1 LNHDA, CDR2 SQIVND (reference sequence). This CDR3 has 14 amino acids. This chain's CDR3 is CASSARTGDTEAFF. CDR3 nucleotides: TGTGCCAGTAGTGCCAGGACGGGGGACACTGAAGCTTTCTTT.

This chain uses TRBV30 with TRBJ2-7; 8 bases are shared with TRBD1. The CDR3 is made up of 15 amino acids. Trimming cost V 4 bases and J 5 bases; bases outside gene matches: 13. CDR1 GTSNPN and CDR2 SVGIG come from the germline V gene (reference sequence). The CDR3 region is CAWTDPMDRDHEQYF. CDR3 bases: TGTGCCTGGACCGATCCTATGGACAGGGACCACGAGCAGTACTTC.

This clone occurred a few times. This sequence joins TRBV15 and TRBJ1-2; D is uncertain. The CDR3 loop spans 14 amino acids. Trimming shortened V by 0 bases and J by 5 bases, and 10 bases separated the two germline ends. The V gene's germline CDR1 is LNHNV and CDR2 YYDKDF (reference sequence). CDR3 sequence (DNA): TGTGCCACCAGCAGAGATCTCGGTTCGTATGGCTACACCTTC. Protein product: CATSRDLGSYGYTF.

V usage is TRBV5-1 and J usage is TRBJ2-1; 12 bases align to TRBD2. The J segment lost 7 bases and the V segment lost 3 bases, leaving 8 bases of the junction unmatched. The CDR3 runs to 16 residues. Germline V gene data show CDR1 as SGHRS and CDR2 as YFSETQ. CDR3: CASSSSGTSGQNEQFF. CDR3 DNA sequence: TGCGCCAGCAGCTCCTCCGGGACTAGCGGGCAAAATGAGCAGTTCTTC.

This clone was seen more than once but under ten times. The CDR3 loop reads CASSIMTGALYF. For the CDR3, the DNA is TGTGCCAGCAGCATAATGACAGGGGCGTTGTATTTT. The chain joins TRBV7-9 to TRBJ2-3; TRBD1 agrees at 8 bases. The trim removed 5 bases at V and 14 bases at J, leaving 9 bases unmatched. CDR3 length: 12 amino acids. The germline V gene has CDR1 SEHNR and CDR2 FQNEAQ (reference sequence).

The chain has TRBV4-1 and TRBJ1-2; D gene unclear. CDR3 length equals 16 residues. V lost 0 bases, J lost 4 bases, and 15 bases lay in between. Germline values: CDR1 MGHRA, CDR2 YSYEKL. As DNA, the CDR3 is TGCGCCAGCAGCCAAGATATGGCAGCCGGAGCCTATGGCTACACCTTC. This translates into CASSQDMAAGAYGYTF.